The clone carrying this TCR beta chain was counted at least ten times. As yet, its antigen is unknown. These data come from a study of T cells in Graves' hyperthyroidism and ophthalmopathy. Overall study results and limits: Ophthalmopathy and stable hyperthyroidism were separated by a 13 V-J model. Researchers found most expanded thyroid clonotypes above 0.001 in blood as well.

Amplification of TCR beta CDR3 regions was performed using RNA transcripts as template. HTBI primers were the set used in a first-round RT-PCR of the TCR CDR3. Each CDR3 protein gets one entry after TCRdb re-called the multiplex PCR reads with MiXCR. This table holds over 650,000 distinct CDR3 sequences, 45% found once. This CDR3 has 14 residues. CDR1 LNHDA and CDR2 SQIVND come from the germline V gene (reference sequence). Between the trimmed V and J ends, which lost 6 bases and 4 bases, there was a span of 13 bases. Exclusions: uncontrolled infection, other autoimmune disease, pregnancy, lactation. Sequencing input: peripheral blood or thyroid tissue (not recorded which). The chain is built from TRBV19 and TRBJ1-5; D unresolved. The sequence derives from an adult man with Graves' disease, either hyperthyroidism or ophthalmopathy (not recorded which). The CDR3, as DNA: TGTGCCAGTAGCATCGGCAGAATGAATCAGCCCCAGCATTTT. As protein: CASSIGRMNQPQHF.